The 10 T cell receptor beta chains below come from one sample, sequenced in a study of blood T cell repertoires in COVID-19. Only in-frame clones appear in the TCRdb table, and some are missing; sequencing was by immunoSEQ multiplex PCR. This table has about 200,000 clones, 80% to 85% appearing once. Sequencing was carried out using peripheral blood. The receptor set was obtained from a human donor in a cohort sampled during active COVID-19.

The sample holds a few counts of this clone. The V and J genes are TRBV7-2 and TRBJ2-5; perhaps TRBD1 as D (6 bases). V was pared by 5 bases and J by 5 bases, with 12 bases between. CDR1 SGHTA and CDR2 FQGNSA come from the germline V gene. CDR3 length: 13 residues. The CDR3 nucleotides are TGTGCCAGCAGCGGGGGACACCGGGAGACCCAGTACTTC. Protein sequence: CASSGGHRETQYF.

This clone turned up a few times. The chain links TRBV15 to TRBJ1-5, with D maybe TRBD1 (6 bases). Trimming removed 1 base at V and 7 bases at J, with 17 bases between. Germline CDR1 is LNHNV and CDR2 is YYDKDF (reference sequence). CDR3 length: 16 residues. CDR3 nucleotides: TGTGCCACCAGCAGAGGGGGGCAGAGCCTTGGGCAGCCCCAGCATTTT. Amino acid sequence: CATSRGGQSLGQPQHF. Based on the CDR3 plus reference TRBV15 and TRBJ1-5, the full variable domain is DAMVIQNPRYQVTQFGKPVTLSCSQTLNHNVMYWYQQKSSQAPKLLFHYYDKDFNNEADTPDNFQSRRPNTSFCFLDIRSPGLGDTAMYLCATSRGGQSLGQPQHFGDGTRLSIL.

CDR3 DNA: TGTGCCAGCAACCCTACGGCGGGAGGGCCAGAAGAGACCCAGTACTTC. Protein product: CASNPTAGGPEETQYF. The rearrangement links TRBV5-4 to TRBJ2-5, with 9 bases identical to TRBD2. This CDR3 region has 16 residues. V lost 6 bases, J lost 3 bases, and 12 bases stayed unmatched. From germline, CDR1 is SGHNT and CDR2 YYREEE (reference sequence). The whole variable domain, filled in from reference TRBV5-4 and TRBJ2-5, reads ETGVTQSPTHLIKTRGQQVTLRCSSQSGHNTVSWYQQALGQGPQFIFQYYREEENGRGNFPPRFSGLQFPNYSSELNVNALELDDSALYLCASNPTAGGPEETQYFGPGTRLLVL.

The chain uses TRBV21-1 and TRBJ2-7; the table names TRBD2, a call not compared with the DNA. TRBV21-1 is described as a pseudogene. The length of the CDR3 is 18 residues. CDR3: CASSKEGLAGGRSGEQYF. CDR3 coding DNA: TGTGCCAGCAGCAAAGAGGGACTAGCGGGAGGGCGGTCGGGGGAGCAGTACTTC.

The chain joins TRBV7-9 to TRBJ2-7; TRBD1 agrees at 8 bases. Germline-derived CDR1 and CDR2 are SEHNR and FQNEAQ (reference sequence). The CDR3 is 15 amino acids. The junction had 10 bases not matched to a gene; V was cut back by 2 bases and J by 7 bases. The CDR3 DNA reads as TGTGCCAGCAGCTTAACGACAGGGGACGGAGTAGAGCAGTACTTC. Translating gives CASSLTTGDGVEQYF. Filled out from reference TRBV7-9 and TRBJ2-7, the complete variable domain reads DTGVSQNPRHKITKRGQNVTFRCDPISEHNRLYWYRQTLGQGPEFLTYFQNEAQLEKSRLLSDRFSAERPKGSFSTLEIQRTEQGDSAMYLCASSLTTGDGVEQYFGPGTRLTVT.

This clone has a handful of counts. This chain uses TRBV5-6 with TRBJ1-4; 10 bases are a match to TRBD1. CDR3 size: 14 residues. V shed 5 bases, J shed 8 bases, and the junction held 6 bases outside the gene matches. Germline CDR1 SGHDT, CDR2 YYEEEE. The DNA of the CDR3 is TGTGCCAGCAGGCCGACAGGGGGCAAAGAAAAACTGTTTTTT. Its protein is CASRPTGGKEKLFF.

CDR3 residues: CASSPQGAPTEAFF. In nucleotides, the CDR3 is TGTGCCAGCAGTCCACAGGGGGCGCCTACTGAAGCTTTCTTT. The rearrangement joins TRBV6-6 to TRBJ1-1; 9 bases line up with TRBD1. After removal of 5 bases from V and 5 bases from J, the junction contained 6 bases not matched to a gene. The CDR3 is made up of 14 amino acids. Looked up from germline, CDR1 is MNHNY and CDR2 is SVGAGI (reference sequence).

The chain uses TRBV6-5 and TRBJ1-1; D unresolved. V dropped 3 bases and J dropped 4 bases, with 12 bases sitting between them. The CDR3 sequence is 14 residues long. Germline lookup yields CDR1 MNHEY and CDR2 SVGAGI. CDR3 coding DNA: TGTGCCAGCAGTTATAGGTTGCGGAGCACTGAAGCTTTCTTT. Residues: CASSYRLRSTEAFF.

A few counts support this clone. The chain links TRBV28 to TRBJ1-5; D is ambiguous. CDR1 is MDHEN and CDR2 is SYDVKM in the germline V gene. The CDR3 length is 13 residues. V dropped 7 bases and J dropped 7 bases, with 14 bases sitting between them. The CDR3 here is CASTLSHRQPQHF. The CDR3 nucleotides are TGTGCCAGCACCCTATCCCACAGACAGCCCCAGCATTTT.

This chain links TRBV6-5 with TRBJ2-7; TRBD2 aligns across 7 bases. Losses at the gene ends were 2 bases for V and 4 bases for J; bases not matched to a gene: 5. The CDR3 is made up of 14 amino acids. Germline assignment: CDR1 MNHEY and CDR2 SVGAGI. The CDR3 DNA is TGTGCCAGCAGTTACAGGGGAGGGAGATACGAGCAGTACTTC. This codes for CASSYRGGRYEQYF.